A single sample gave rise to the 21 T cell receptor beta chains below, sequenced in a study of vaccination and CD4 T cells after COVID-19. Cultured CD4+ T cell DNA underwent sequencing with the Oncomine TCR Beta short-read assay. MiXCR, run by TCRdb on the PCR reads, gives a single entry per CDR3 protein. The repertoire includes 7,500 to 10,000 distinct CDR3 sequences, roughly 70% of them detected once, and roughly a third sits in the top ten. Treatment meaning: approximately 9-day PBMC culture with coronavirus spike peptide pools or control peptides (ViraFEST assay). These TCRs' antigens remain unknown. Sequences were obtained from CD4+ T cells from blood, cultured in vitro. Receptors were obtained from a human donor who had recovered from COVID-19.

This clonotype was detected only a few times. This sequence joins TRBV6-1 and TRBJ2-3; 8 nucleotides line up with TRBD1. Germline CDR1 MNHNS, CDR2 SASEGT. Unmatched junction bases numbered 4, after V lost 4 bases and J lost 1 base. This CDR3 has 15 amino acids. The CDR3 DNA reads TGTGCCAGCAGTGGTCAGACAGGGGGCACAGATACGCAGTATTTT. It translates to CASSGQTGGTDTQYF.

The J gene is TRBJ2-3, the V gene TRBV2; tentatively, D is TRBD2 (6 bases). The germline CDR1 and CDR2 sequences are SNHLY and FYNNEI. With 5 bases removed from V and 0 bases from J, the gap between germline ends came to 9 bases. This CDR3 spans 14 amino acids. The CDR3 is CASSYGTSTDTQYF. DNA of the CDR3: TGTGCCAGCAGTTATGGGACTAGCACAGATACGCAGTATTTT.

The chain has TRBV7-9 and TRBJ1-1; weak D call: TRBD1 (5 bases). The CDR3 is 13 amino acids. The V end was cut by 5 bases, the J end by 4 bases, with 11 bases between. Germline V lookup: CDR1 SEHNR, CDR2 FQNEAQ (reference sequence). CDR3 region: CASSLGGVTEAFF. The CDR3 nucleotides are TGTGCCAGCAGCCTTGGAGGGGTCACTGAAGCTTTCTTT.

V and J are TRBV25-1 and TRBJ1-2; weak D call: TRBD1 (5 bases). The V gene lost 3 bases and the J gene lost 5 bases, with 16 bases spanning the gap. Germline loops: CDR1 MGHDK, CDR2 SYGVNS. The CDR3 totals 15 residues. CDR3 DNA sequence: TGTGCCAGCAGTGACCCTACAGGTAGCCCTTATGGCTACACCTTC. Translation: CASSDPTGSPYGYTF.

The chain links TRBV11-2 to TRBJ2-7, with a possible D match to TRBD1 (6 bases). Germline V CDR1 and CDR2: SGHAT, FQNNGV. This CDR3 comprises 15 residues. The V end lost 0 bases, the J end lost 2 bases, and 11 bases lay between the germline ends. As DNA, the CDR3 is TGTGCCAGCAGCTTAGAGGGGGCCGGGACCTACGAGCAGTACTTC. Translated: CASSLEGAGTYEQYF.

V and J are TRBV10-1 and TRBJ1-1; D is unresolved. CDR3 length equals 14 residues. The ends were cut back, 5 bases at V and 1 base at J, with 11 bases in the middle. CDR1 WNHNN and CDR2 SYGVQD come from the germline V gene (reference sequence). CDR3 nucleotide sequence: TGCGCCAGCAGTCGTAACACAGCGAACACTGAAGCTTTCTTT. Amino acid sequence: CASSRNTANTEAFF.

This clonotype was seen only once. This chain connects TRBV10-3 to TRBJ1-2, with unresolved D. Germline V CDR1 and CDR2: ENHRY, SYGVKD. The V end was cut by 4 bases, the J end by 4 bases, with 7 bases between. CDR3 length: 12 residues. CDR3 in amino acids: CAISGSSYGYTF. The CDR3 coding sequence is TGTGCCATCAGTGGCAGCTCCTATGGCTACACCTTC.

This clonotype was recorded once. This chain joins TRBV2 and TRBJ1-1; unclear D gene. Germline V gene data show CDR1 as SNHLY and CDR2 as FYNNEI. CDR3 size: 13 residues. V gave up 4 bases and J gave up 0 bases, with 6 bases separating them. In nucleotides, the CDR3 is TGTGCCAGCAGTGGGCCAATGAACACTGAAGCTTTCTTT. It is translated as CASSGPMNTEAFF.

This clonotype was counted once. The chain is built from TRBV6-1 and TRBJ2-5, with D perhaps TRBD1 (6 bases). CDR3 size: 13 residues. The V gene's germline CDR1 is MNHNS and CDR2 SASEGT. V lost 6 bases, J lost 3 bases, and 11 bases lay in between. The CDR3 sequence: CASSVQGEETQYF. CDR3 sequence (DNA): TGTGCCAGCAGCGTACAGGGTGAAGAGACCCAGTACTTC.

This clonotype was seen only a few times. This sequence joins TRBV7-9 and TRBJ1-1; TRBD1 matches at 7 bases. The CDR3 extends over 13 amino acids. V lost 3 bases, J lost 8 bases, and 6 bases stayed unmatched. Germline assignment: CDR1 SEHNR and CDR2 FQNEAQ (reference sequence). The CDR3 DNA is TGTGCCAGCAGCTTTGCACAGGGGACAGAAGCTTTCTTT. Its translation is CASSFAQGTEAFF.

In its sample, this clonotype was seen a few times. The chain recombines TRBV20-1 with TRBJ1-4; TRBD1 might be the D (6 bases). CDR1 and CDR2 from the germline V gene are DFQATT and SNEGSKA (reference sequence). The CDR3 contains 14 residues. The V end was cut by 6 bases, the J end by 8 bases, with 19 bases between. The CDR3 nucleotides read TGCAGTGCCCTCGCAGGGGCGGGGAGGGAAAAACTGTTTTTT. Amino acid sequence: CSALAGAGREKLFF.

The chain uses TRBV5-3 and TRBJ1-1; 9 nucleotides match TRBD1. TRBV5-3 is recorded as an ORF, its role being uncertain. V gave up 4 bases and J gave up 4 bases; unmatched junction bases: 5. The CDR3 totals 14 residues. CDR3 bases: TGTGCCAGAAGCGGCCGGGACAGGGTCACTGAAGCTTTCTTT. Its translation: CARSGRDRVTEAFF.

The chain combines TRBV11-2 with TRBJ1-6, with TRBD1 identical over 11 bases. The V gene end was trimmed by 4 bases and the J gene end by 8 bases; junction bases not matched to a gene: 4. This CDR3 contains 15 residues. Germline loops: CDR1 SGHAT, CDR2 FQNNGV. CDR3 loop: CASSSDRGRYSPLHF. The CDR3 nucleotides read TGTGCCAGCAGCTCGGACAGGGGGCGATATTCACCCCTCCACTTT.

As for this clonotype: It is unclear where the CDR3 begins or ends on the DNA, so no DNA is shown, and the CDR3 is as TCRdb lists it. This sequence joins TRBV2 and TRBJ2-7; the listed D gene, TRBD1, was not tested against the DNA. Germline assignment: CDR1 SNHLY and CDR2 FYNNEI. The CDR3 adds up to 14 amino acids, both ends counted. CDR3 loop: CASILGQFNYEQYF.

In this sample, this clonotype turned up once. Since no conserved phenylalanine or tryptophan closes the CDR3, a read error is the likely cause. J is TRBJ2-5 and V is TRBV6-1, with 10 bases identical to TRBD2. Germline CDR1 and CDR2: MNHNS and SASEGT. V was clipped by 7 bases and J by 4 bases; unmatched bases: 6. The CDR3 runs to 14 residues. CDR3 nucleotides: TGTGCCAGCACTACTAGCGGGAATACAGAGACCCAGTACTGC. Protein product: CASTTSGNTETQYC.

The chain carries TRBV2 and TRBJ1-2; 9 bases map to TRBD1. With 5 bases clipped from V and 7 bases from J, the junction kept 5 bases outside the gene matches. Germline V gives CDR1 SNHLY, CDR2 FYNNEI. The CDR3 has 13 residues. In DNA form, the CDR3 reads TGTGCCAGCAGTTTTACAGGGGGCGGTGGCTACACCTTC. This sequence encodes CASSFTGGGGYTF.

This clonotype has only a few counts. CDR3 sequence reads: CASSLQANTGELFF. The DNA for the CDR3 is TGTGCCAGCAGCTTACAAGCGAACACCGGGGAGCTGTTTTTT. V and J are TRBV7-2 and TRBJ2-2; D uncertain. Germline CDR1 and CDR2: SGHTA and FQGNSA. The V end was cut by 2 bases, the J end by 0 bases, with 4 bases between. The CDR3 is made up of 14 amino acids. The variable domain in full, completed from reference TRBV7-2 and TRBJ2-2, reads GAGVSQSPSNKVTEKGKDVELRCDPISGHTALYWYRQSLGQGLEFLIYFQGNSAPDKSGLPSDRFSAERTGGSVSTLTIQRTQQEDSAVYLCASSLQANTGELFFGEGSRLTVL.

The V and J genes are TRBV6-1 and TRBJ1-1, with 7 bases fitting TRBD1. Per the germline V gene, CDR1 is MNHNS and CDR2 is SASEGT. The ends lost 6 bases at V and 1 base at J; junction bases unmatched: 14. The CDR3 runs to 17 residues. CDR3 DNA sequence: TGTGCCAGCAGATCCCTAGTAGACAGGGTTGAGAACACTGAAGCTTTCTTT. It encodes CASRSLVDRVENTEAFF.

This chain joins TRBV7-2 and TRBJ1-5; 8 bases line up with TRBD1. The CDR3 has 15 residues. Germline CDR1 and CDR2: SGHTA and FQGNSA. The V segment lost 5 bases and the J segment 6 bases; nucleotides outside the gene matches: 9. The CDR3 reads CASSISGTGGQPQHF. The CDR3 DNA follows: TGTGCCAGCAGCATATCCGGGACAGGCGGTCAGCCCCAGCATTTT.

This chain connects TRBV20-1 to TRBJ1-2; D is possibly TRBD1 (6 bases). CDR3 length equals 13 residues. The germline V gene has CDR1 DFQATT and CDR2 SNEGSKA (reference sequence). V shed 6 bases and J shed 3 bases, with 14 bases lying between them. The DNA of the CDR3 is TGCAGTGCCCTAAAGGGGGAATACTATGGCTACACCTTC. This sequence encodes CSALKGEYYGYTF.

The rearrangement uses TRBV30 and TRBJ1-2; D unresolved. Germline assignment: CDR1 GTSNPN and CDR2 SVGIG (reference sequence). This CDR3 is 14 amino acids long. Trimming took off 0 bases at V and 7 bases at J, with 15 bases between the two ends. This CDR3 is CAWSVVQRIGGYTF. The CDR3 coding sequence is TGTGCCTGGAGTGTCGTACAGAGGATTGGTGGCTACACCTTC.